The 2 T cell receptor beta chains listed next were all sequenced from one sample in a study of blood T cells in healthy people across ages. For the second PCR, which ran for about 7 to 11 cycles, a sample-barcoded 5' primer and a J-beta primer mix were used. TCRdb re-derived calls from the 5' RACE reads in MiXCR, one entry per CDR3 protein. The data show around 1,500,000 distinct CDR3 sequences, with 28% seen just once and 6.5% to 8.5% held by the top ten. The sample consisted of blood. Every receptor here comes from a woman under 40 in good health.

V gene TRBV5-1 combines with J gene TRBJ2-1; TRBD2 matches 8 bases. The CDR3 sequence is 18 residues long. With V trimmed by 0 bases and J by 5 bases, 13 bases remained unmatched. CDR1 SGHRS and CDR2 YFSETQ come from the germline V gene. The CDR3 DNA follows: TGCGCCAGCAGCTTGGTGCGGGGGGCAACGACCCTCGACAATGAGCAGTTCTTC. Protein: CASSLVRGATTLDNEQFF.

The rearrangement uses TRBV2 and TRBJ1-2; D ambiguous. Germline CDR1 is SNHLY and CDR2 is FYNNEI. Trimming left V 2 bases short and J 3 bases short, with 10 bases between. The CDR3 is made up of 14 amino acids. The CDR3 reads CASSEIAADYGYTF. As DNA, the CDR3 is TGTGCCAGCAGTGAAATTGCGGCGGACTATGGCTACACCTTC. Full variable domain (missing parts from reference TRBV2 and TRBJ1-2): EPEVTQTPSHQVTQMGQEVILRCVPISNHLYFYWYRQILGQKVEFLVSFYNNEISEKSEIFDDQFSVERPDGSNFTLKIRSTKLEDSAMYFCASSEIAADYGYTFGSGTRLTVV.